This T cell receptor beta chain was sequenced for a study of CD8 T cells in ankylosing spondylitis. Via MiXCR, TCRdb re-called the 5' RACE reads, giving one row per CDR3 protein. The sample includes about 110,000 distinct CDR3 sequences, 24% seen only once; the top ten take roughly an eighth. The sample consisted of synovial fluid, either unsorted or a sorted T cell fraction (not recorded which). The receptor's source is a male donor with ankylosing spondylitis.

The CDR3 DNA follows: TGTGCCTGGAGTGTAGGGGGTTGGAATCAGCCCCAGCATTTT. Translated: CAWSVGGWNQPQHF. The genes are TRBV30 and TRBJ1-5; tentative D call: TRBD1 (6 bases). V dropped 0 bases and J dropped 4 bases, with 10 bases sitting between them. The CDR3 is 14 residues long. Germline V gives CDR1 GTSNPN, CDR2 SVGIG (reference sequence).